This is a list of T cell receptor beta chains from one sample in a study of OX40 agonist ivuxolimab in advanced cancers. Libraries were prepared by immunoSEQ multiplex PCR; TCRdb keeps only in-frame clonotypes and omits some of them. Among 65,000 to 85,000 clones listed, roughly nine tenths were seen once. The sequences come from CD4+ or CD8+ T cells sorted from blood, collected in a trial of the OX40 agonist ivuxolimab. All receptors derive from an adult with an advanced solid tumor such as melanoma, head and neck, liver or kidney cancer. The CDR3 runs from the conserved cysteine through the conserved F or W. The D gene is left open where the match is weak. A clone size is listed for some rows: how often the clone was seen (once, few, many), or a class if it is expanded.

TRBD1	few	TRBV4-1	TRBJ1-6	TGCGCCAGCAGCCTGACCCAGGGGGCCCCTCGTTCACCCCTCCACTTT	CASSLTQGAPRSPLHF
NA	NA	TRBV7-9	TRBJ2-1	TGTGCCAGCAGCCCTTTCAGCTCGCCCCGGCCAAATGAGCAGTTCTTC	CASSPFSSPRPNEQFF
NA	NA	TRBV6-6	TRBJ1-1	TGTGCCAGCAGTTATGGCACTGAAGCTTTCTTT	CASSYGTEAFF
NA	NA	TRBV9	TRBJ2-1	TGTGCCAGCTCCGACAGCTCCTACAATGAGCAGTTCTTC	CASSDSSYNEQFF
TRBD1	once	TRBV4-3	TRBJ2-1	TGCGCCAGCAGCCTGACAGGGGTCAATGAGCAGTTCTTC	CASSLTGVNEQFF
NA	NA	TRBV6-6	TRBJ1-2	TGTGCCAGCAGTTACCCCGGGACAATTAATCGCTACACCTTC	CASSYPGTINRYTF
NA	NA	TRBV4-3	TRBJ1-3	TGCGCCAGCAGCCAAGGGCAGGGATACGGAAACACCATATATTTT	CASSQGQGYGNTIYF
NA	NA	TRBV7-6	TRBJ2-7	TGTGCCAGCAGCTTAGGGGCAGGGGACGGATCCTACGAGCAGTACTTC	CASSLGAGDGSYEQYF
TRBD1	once	TRBV19	TRBJ1-1	TGTGCCAGTAGTCTGACAGGGACTTTGATGAACACTGAAGCTTTCTTT	CASSLTGTLMNTEAFF
TRBD2	NA	TRBV7-9	TRBJ2-5	TGTGCCAGCAGCTCCCTCGGGGGGGTTCGGGAGACCCAGTACTTC	CASSSLGGVRETQYF
NA	NA	TRBV5-6	TRBJ1-3	TGTGCCAGCAGCTTGGTGGGGGCTTCTGGAAACACCATATATTTT	CASSLVGASGNTIYF
TRBD2	NA	TRBV5-1	TRBJ2-5	TGCGCCAGCACCGGCGGGGGTGGGTGGTACCAAGAGACCCAGTACTTC	CASTGGGGWYQETQYF
NA	NA	TRBV5-6	TRBJ1-2	TGTGCCAGCAGGGGGCCCGCAGAGGGTAATAACTATGGCTACACCTTC	CASRGPAEGNNYGYTF
NA	once	TRBV7-9	TRBJ2-7	TGTGCCAGCAGCTTAGTAGAAGAACTCGAGCAGTACTTC	CASSLVEELEQYF
NA	NA	TRBV27	TRBJ2-1	TGTGCCAGCAGTTCCATCGGGGGAGGGGGCGTAAGAAATGAGCAGTTCTTC	CASSSIGGGGVRNEQFF
NA	NA	TRBV4-3	TRBJ2-1	TGCGCCAGCAGCCAGAACGAGAATGAGCAGTTCTTC	CASSQNENEQFF
NA	NA	TRBV19	TRBJ2-7	TGTGCCAGTAGTATCGGCGGAGAGACAGGTTACGAGCAGTACTTC	CASSIGGETGYEQYF
NA	NA	TRBV7-6	TRBJ1-3	TGTGCCAGCAGCTCTCCGTATGGTGGTGGAAACACCATATATTTT	CASSSPYGGGNTIYF
NA	NA	TRBV5-1	TRBJ1-1	TGCGCCAGCAGCTTTTCGGGCTCGGCCACTGAAGCTTTCTTT	CASSFSGSATEAFF
NA	NA	TRBV5-4	TRBJ2-7	TGTGCCAGCAGGGATGGGACCCTGAGGCTGGTTGGGGAGCAGTACTTC	CASRDGTLRLVGEQYF
NA	once	TRBV9	TRBJ1-5	TGTGCCAGCAGCGTAGGTGATGGCAATCAGCCCCAGCATTTT	CASSVGDGNQPQHF
TRBD1	once	TRBV4-1	TRBJ1-6	TGCGCCAGCAGCCAAGGGGACAGACTTAATTCACCCCTCCACTTT	CASSQGDRLNSPLHF
TRBD1	NA	TRBV5-5	TRBJ1-1	TGTGCCAGCAGCGAACCCGGGACAGGGGACACTGAAGCTTTCTTT	CASSEPGTGDTEAFF
NA	NA	TRBV29-1	TRBJ2-1	TGCAGCGTGCAAGGGGGGGAGGGTTACAATGAGCAGTTCTTC	CSVQGGEGYNEQFF
NA	once	TRBV7-9	TRBJ1-3	TGTGCCAGCAGCTTAGGACGTGGAAACACCATATATTTT	CASSLGRGNTIYF
NA	few	TRBV30	TRBJ1-1	TGTGCCTGTCTCCGGCCTAGCAATGAAGCTTTCTTT	CACLRPSNEAFF
NA	NA	TRBV9	TRBJ2-3	TGTGCCAGCAGCGGCCCAGGGGTGGGCACAGATACGCAGTATTTT	CASSGPGVGTDTQYF